Detailed here is one T cell receptor (beta chain). This sample is drawn from a study of cytomegalovirus exposure and HLA in healthy donors. Study information: In terms of ancestry, the Caucasian-associated cluster contained around four fifths of the approximately 380 genotyped donors.

Researchers ran the PCR with 60 Vbeta and 13 Jbeta primers. Clones were sequenced by immunoSEQ multiplex PCR, and TCRdb holds only the in-frame ones, with some missing. The sample records 89,000 or so clones, approximately 84% being singletons. CDR3 length: 15 amino acids. Germline values: CDR1 SQVTM, CDR2 ANQGSEA. Trimming took 3 bases from V and 1 from J, leaving 14 bases between them. The material sequenced was PBMCs. This rearrangement joins TRBV29-1 to TRBJ2-3; TRBD2 is a possible D gene (5 bases). The sequence derives from a woman in her late teens or twenties in good health and CMV-seropositive. This CDR3 reads CSVDLARGGTDTQYF. In DNA, the CDR3 is TGCAGCGTTGACCTAGCCCGCGGTGGCACAGATACGCAGTATTTT.